This T cell receptor beta chain was retrieved from a study of technical replicates of blood from a handful of donors. A few counts support this clone. The ends were cut back, 2 bases at V and 1 base at J, with 5 bases in the middle. Germline-derived CDR1 and CDR2 are MNHNS and SASEGT. The CDR3 totals 13 residues. TCRdb's copy holds only in-frame clones and misses some; the assay was immunoSEQ multiplex PCR. The sample carries about 75,000 clones, 91% recorded once. The rearrangement uses TRBV6-1 and TRBJ1-1, with D possibly being TRBD1 (5 bases). What was sequenced was T cells isolated from PBMCs. The TCR was taken from a human donor in good health. Some clones in this sample may be carry-over from other donors' samples. The CDR3 is CASSERGNTEAFF. CDR3 sequence (DNA): TGTGCCAGCAGTGAAAGGGGGAACACTGAAGCTTTCTTT.